This TCR beta chain was documented in a study of blood T cell repertoires in COVID-19. At the level of the study: The United States, Italy and Spain supplied acute and convalescent COVID-19 samples.

V was trimmed by 4 bases and J by 2 bases, leaving 9 bases between them. This CDR3 has 13 residues. CDR1 is SGHRS, CDR2 YFSETQ, per germline. This clone was seen once. Generated by immunoSEQ multiplex PCR, the TCRdb table keeps only in-frame clones and is missing some. The sample contains just over 300,000 clones, over 75% of which appear only once. The sequence was collected from a man under 40 who had recovered from COVID-19. Sequenced material: PBMCs or T cells enriched from blood (not recorded which). The chain couples TRBV5-1 to TRBJ2-5; D is perhaps TRBD2 (5 bases). Here the CDR3 reads CASSRGRQETQYF. For the CDR3, the DNA is TGCGCCAGCAGCCGGGGTCGGCAAGAGACCCAGTACTTC.